This T cell receptor (beta chain) was identified in a study of long-term antiretroviral therapy in people with HIV. The study's findings and limits: Pre-ART clonal expansion yielded clones that dominated the repertoire at all time points. Blood specimens, gathered between about 2004 and 2017, were possibly obtained under older ART regimens.

This was the immunoSEQ v3.0 assay at survey level. It was 40,000-50,000 T-cell genomes per sample that sequencing targeted. TCRdb keeps only in-frame clones here, not all; method: immunoSEQ multiplex PCR. The sample yields 20,000 to 25,000 clones, approximately 80% seen once. A note on this clone: Its antigen is still unknown.

The sequencing here drew on unsorted PBMCs, taken 0.5 years before starting antiretroviral therapy. The source is a man aged 40-49 years with HIV.

Here the CDR3 reads CASSLVGGTGELFF. The CDR3 DNA is TGTGCCAGCAGCTTAGTGGGGGGCACCGGGGAGCTGTTTTTT. This chain uses TRBV7-9 with TRBJ2-2; D might be TRBD2 (6 bases). The CDR3 extends over 14 amino acids. Trimming removed 1 base at V and 4 bases at J, with 7 bases between. CDR1 is SEHNR, CDR2 FQNEAQ, per germline (reference sequence).